The T cell receptor (beta chain) under discussion was sequenced for a study of monozygotic twins with inflammatory bowel disease (dated by TCRdb to about 2019). Looking at the study overall: The full study comprised 28 monozygotic twin pairs: nine German pairs (four IBD-concordant, five IBD-discordant) and 19 IBD-discordant Danish pairs. Disease-associated traits were sought mainly through comparisons between IBD patients and their genetically identical healthy co-twins within discordant pairs. Each individual had, on average, about 151 000 unique TCRalpha sequences and 181 000 unique TCRbeta sequences available for analysis.

With respect to this clonotype: The antigen it binds to is not known.

The paper as a whole reports these results and caveats: A decrease in TCRbeta repertoire diversity, as measured by inverse Simpson index, was observed in IBD patients compared with their healthy co-twins. Because patients received different immunosuppressive treatments, the repertoires may have picked up extra background noise and variability between individuals. Compared with healthy twins, IBD patients shared fewer clonotypes with other individuals, and the difference was most pronounced in patients with signs of disease activity. The results gave no support for a single strong signal or clonotype linked to IBD. The analysis was unable to tell different T cell subtypes apart. No difference in repertoire similarity was observed between concordant and discordant twins, possibly owing to limited statistical power.

The CDR3 has 12 amino acids, counting the end cysteine and phenylalanine. The protein alone is recorded here. The germline V gene (reference sequence) sets CDR1 to GTSNPN and CDR2 to SVGIG. Library creation used 5' RACE. For each TCR library, 3,000 to 4,000 ng of total RNA was used. For each sample, cDNA synthesis with SMARTScribe reverse transcriptase was split into eight separate reactions. During cDNA synthesis, template switching introduced unique molecular identifiers that contained a 6-nucleotide sample barcode. TCRalpha and TCRbeta cDNA was amplified by two nested PCRs of roughly 15 and 9 cycles, with bead purification after each PCR. Before amplification, the cDNA was treated with uracil DNA-glycosylase and purified using the QIAquick PCR purification kit. The second PCR added Illumina TruSeq-compatible adapters along with sample-specific barcodes. TapeStation and Qubit were used to check library quality and concentration, and 4 to 6 ng of each library was pooled. Sequencing of the pooled libraries was done on an Illumina HiSeq2500 single-index Rapid Run using custom sequencing primers and 2 x 100 bp reads. Under the source paper's analysis protocol: UMI-based consensus assembly with MiGEC version 1.2.6 was used to correct PCR and sequencing errors. MiXCR version 2.1.1 was used to carry out V(D)J alignment, clonotype assembly and CDR3 extraction. Gene usage, clonotype sharing and MAIT/NKT TCR abundance were normalised by analysing the top 1000, 10 000 and 20 000 clonotypes per sample. After downsampling to 27 000 UMIs, diversity was calculated as the inverse Simpson index using the vegan R package. Paired Mann-Whitney U tests on discordant twin pairs were used, with Benjamini-Hochberg multiple-testing correction. TCRdb reanalyzed the reads, keeping one entry per CDR3 protein sequence and omitting DNA. In this record, the V and J calls reflect TCRdb's handling and not the investigators' own analysis. The sample's table covers 330,000 or so distinct CDR3 sequences. Of the sample, around 2% falls within the top ten clones.

From each donor, an approximately 2.4 ml peripheral blood sample was collected into PAXgene tubes and kept at -80 degrees C. Without T cell sorting, total RNA was isolated from whole blood using the PAXgene blood miRNA kit on an automated QIAcube. Peripheral blood from monozygotic twin pairs who were concordant or discordant for inflammatory bowel disease underwent deep TCRalpha and TCRbeta repertoire profiling using unique molecular barcoding. For every twin pair, smoking habits were documented, and each individual was categorised as a current, former or never smoker. The chain is encoded by TRBV30 joined to TRBJ1-2; TCRdb's assignment of TRBD1 cannot be checked, as there is no DNA. The sequence came from a human donor with ulcerative colitis or Crohn's disease, or a healthy co-twin of an affected twin (not recorded which). Sequences were obtained from blood. This receptor has the CDR3 CAWSRDGYGYTF.